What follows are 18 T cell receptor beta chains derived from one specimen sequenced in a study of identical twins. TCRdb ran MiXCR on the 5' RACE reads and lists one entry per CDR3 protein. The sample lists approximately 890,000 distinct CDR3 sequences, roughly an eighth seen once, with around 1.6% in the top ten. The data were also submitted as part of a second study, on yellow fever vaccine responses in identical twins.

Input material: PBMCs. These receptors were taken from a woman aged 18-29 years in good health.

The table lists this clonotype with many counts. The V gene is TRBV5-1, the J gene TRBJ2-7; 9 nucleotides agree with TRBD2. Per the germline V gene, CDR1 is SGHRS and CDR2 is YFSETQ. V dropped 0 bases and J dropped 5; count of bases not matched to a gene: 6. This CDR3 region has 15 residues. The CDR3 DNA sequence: TGCGCCAGCAGCTTGGTAGGGACTAGCTTCGACGAGCAGTACTTC. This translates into CASSLVGTSFDEQYF. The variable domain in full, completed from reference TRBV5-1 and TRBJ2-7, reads KAGVTQTPRYLIKTRGQQVTLSCSPISGHRSVSWYQQTPGQGLQFLFEYFSETQRNKGNFPGRFSGRQFSNSRSEMNVSTLELGDSALYLCASSLVGTSFDEQYFGPGTRLTVT.

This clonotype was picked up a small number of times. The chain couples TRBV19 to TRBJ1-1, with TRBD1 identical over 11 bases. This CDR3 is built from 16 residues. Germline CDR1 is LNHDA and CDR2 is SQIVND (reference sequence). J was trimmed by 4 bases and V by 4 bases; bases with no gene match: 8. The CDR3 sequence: CASSTEIGTGGTEAFF. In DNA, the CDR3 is TGTGCCAGTAGTACTGAGATCGGGACAGGGGGCACTGAAGCTTTCTTT.

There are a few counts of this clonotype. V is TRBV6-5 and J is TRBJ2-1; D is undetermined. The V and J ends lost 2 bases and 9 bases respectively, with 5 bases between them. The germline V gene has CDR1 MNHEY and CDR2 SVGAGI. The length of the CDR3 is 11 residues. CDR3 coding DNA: TGTGCCAGCAGTTACCGCCGTGAGCAGTTCTTC. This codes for CASSYRREQFF.

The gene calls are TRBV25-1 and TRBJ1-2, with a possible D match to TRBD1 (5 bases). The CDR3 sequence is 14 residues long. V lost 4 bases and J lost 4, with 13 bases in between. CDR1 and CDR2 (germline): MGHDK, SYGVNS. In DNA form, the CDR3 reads TGTGCCAGCAGTGGCCGAGGGGACCGCTATGGCTACACCTTC. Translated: CASSGRGDRYGYTF.

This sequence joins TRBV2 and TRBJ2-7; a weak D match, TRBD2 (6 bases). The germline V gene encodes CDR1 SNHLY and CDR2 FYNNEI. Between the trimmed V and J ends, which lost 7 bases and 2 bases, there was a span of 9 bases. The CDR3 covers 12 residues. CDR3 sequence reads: CASNGGAYEQYV. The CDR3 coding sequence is TGTGCCAGCAATGGCGGGGCCTACGAGCAGTACGTC.

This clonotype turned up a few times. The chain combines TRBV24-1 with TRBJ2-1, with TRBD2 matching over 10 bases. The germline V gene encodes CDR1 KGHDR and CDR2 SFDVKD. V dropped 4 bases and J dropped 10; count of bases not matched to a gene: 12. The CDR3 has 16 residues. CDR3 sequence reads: CATSERTSGEGQEQFF. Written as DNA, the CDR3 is TGTGCCACCAGTGAGAGAACTAGCGGGGAAGGGCAGGAGCAGTTCTTC.

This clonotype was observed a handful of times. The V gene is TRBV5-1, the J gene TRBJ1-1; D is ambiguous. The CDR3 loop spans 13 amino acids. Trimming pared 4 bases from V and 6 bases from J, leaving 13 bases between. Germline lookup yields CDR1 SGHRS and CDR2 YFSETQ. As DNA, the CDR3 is TGCGCCAGCAGCCTGATAAGAGAGGCTGAAGCTTTCTTT. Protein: CASSLIREAEAFF.

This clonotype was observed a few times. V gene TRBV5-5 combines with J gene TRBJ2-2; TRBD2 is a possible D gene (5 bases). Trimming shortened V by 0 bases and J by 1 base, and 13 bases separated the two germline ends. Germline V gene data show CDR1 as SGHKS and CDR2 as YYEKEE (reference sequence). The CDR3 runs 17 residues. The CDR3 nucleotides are TGTGCCAGCAGCTTGGCCCCTAGCAAAGGGAACACCGGGGAGCTGTTTTTT. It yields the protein CASSLAPSKGNTGELFF.

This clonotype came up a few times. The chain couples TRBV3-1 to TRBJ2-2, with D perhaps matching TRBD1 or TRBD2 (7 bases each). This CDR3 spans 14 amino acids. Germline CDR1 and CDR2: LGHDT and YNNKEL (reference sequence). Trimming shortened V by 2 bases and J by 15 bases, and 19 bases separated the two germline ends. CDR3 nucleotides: TGTGCCAGCAGCCAAAGCGGGGTCGGGACAGAGGTGTTTTTT. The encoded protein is CASSQSGVGTEVFF.

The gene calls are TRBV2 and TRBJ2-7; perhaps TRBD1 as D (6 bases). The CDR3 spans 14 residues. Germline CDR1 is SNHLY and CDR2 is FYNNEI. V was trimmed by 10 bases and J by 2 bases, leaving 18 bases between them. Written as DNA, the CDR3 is TGTGCCACCACCATTGGGGGCCCACCCTACGAGCAGTACGTC. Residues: CATTIGGPPYEQYV.

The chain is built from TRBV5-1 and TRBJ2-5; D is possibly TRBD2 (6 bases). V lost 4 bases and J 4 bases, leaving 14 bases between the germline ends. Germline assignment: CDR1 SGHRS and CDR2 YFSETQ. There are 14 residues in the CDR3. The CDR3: CASSPPGGIETQYF. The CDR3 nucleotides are TGCGCCAGCAGCCCCCCAGGAGGGATAGAGACCCAGTACTTC.

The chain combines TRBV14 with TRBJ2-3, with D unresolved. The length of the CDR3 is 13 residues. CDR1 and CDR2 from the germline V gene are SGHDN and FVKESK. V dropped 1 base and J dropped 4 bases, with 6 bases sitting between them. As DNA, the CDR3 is TGTGCCAGCAGCCAAGTGTGGTCAGATACGCAGTATTTT. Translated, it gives CASSQVWSDTQYF. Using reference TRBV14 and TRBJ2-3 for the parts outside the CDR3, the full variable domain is EAGVTQFPSHSVIEKGQTVTLRCDPISGHDNLYWYRRVMGKEIKFLLHFVKESKQDESGMPNNRFLAERTGGTYSTLKVQPAELEDSGVYFCASSQVWSDTQYFGPGTRLTVL.

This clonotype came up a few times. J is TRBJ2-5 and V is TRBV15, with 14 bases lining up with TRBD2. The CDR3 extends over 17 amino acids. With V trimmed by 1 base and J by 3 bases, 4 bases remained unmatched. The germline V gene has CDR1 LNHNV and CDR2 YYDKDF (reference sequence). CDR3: CATSRGETSGGEETQYF. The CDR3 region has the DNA TGTGCCACCAGCAGAGGGGAGACTAGCGGGGGGGAAGAGACCCAGTACTTC.

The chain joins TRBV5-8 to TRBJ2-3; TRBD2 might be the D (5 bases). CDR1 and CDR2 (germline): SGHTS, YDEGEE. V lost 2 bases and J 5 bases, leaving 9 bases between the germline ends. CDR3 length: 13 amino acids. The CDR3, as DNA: TGTGCCAGCAGCTTTCGTGGGAGAGATACGCAGTATTTT. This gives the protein CASSFRGRDTQYF.

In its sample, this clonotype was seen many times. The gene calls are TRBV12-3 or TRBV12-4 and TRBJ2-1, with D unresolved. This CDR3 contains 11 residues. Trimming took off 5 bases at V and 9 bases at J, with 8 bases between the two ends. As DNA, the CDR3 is TGTGCCAGCAGTCTCGTGGCTGAGCAGTTCTTC. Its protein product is CASSLVAEQFF.

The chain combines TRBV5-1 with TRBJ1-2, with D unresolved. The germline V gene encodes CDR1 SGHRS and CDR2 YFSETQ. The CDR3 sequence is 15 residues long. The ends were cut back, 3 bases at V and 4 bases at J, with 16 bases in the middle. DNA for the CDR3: TGCGCCAGCAGCTCCTCGAACTCCGGGCTCTATGGCTACACCTTC. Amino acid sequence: CASSSSNSGLYGYTF.

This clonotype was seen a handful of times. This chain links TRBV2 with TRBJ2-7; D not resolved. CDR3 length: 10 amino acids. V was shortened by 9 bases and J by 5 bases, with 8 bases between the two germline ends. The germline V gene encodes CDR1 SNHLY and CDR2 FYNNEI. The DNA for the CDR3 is TGTGCCAGTATAGGTCACGAGCAGTACTTC. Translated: CASIGHEQYF.

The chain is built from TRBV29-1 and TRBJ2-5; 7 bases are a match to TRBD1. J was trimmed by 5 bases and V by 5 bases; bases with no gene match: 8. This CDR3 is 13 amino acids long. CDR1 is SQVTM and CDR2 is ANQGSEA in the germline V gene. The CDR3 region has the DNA TGCAGCGTTATCGGTCACAGGGGTGAGACCCAGTACTTC. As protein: CSVIGHRGETQYF. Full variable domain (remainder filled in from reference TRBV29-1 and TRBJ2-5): SAVISQKPSRDICQRGTSLTIQCQVDSQVTMMFWYRQQPGQSLTLIATANQGSEATYESGFVIDKFPISRPNLTFSTLTVSNMSPEDSSIYLCSVIGHRGETQYFGPGTRLLVL.